This TCR beta chain emerged from a study of cytomegalovirus exposure and HLA in healthy donors. General study results and limits: The study labeled more than 150 TCR beta chains cytomegalovirus-associated.

The PCR ran on 60 Vbeta and 13 Jbeta primers. Sequencing used immunoSEQ multiplex PCR; TCRdb keeps in-frame clones, though not all of them. The table records about 89,000 clones, 85% of them present only once. As to this clone: The antigen remains unidentified.

This clonotype was obtained from a man between 40 and 49 years old in good health and CMV-seropositive. The sequenced sample consisted of PBMCs.

The CDR3, as DNA: TGTGCCAGCAGCTTGGGACTAGCGGGGTCAGAGACCCAGTACTTC. Residues: CASSLGLAGSETQYF. V and J are TRBV7-6 and TRBJ2-5; 13 bases are a match to TRBD2. Per germline, CDR1 SGHVS and CDR2 FNYEAQ. V shed 3 bases and J 4 bases; nucleotides not matched to a gene: 2. The CDR3 is 15 amino acids.